The 18 T cell receptor beta chains below come from one sample, sequenced in a study of blood T cell repertoires in COVID-19. Produced via immunoSEQ multiplex PCR; TCRdb's table is partial and in-frame only. Here the sample spans roughly 240,000 clones, 83% being singletons. Specimen: PBMCs or T cells enriched from blood (not recorded which). These receptors came from a woman in her forties who had been exposed to COVID-19.

This clone was picked up one time. The chain is built from TRBV7-2 and TRBJ1-2, with D possibly TRBD1 on 6 matching bases. V shed 4 bases and J shed 8 bases, with 17 bases lying between them. The CDR3 extends over 14 amino acids. Germline V gene data show CDR1 as SGHTA and CDR2 as FQGNSA. The CDR3 loop reads CASSSEQGVGGYTF. CDR3 nucleotides: TGTGCCAGCAGCTCAGAACAGGGTGTAGGCGGCTACACCTTC. The variable domain in full, completed from reference TRBV7-2 and TRBJ1-2, reads GAGVSQSPSNKVTEKGKDVELRCDPISGHTALYWYRQSLGQGLEFLIYFQGNSAPDKSGLPSDRFSAERTGGSVSTLTIQRTQQEDSAVYLCASSSEQGVGGYTFGSGTRLTVV.

Only a few counts were recorded for this clone. The rearrangement links TRBV12-5 to TRBJ2-1, with 7 bases lining up with TRBD2. The CDR3 is 13 residues long. The V gene's germline CDR1 is LGHNT and CDR2 FRNRAP. With 9 bases clipped from V and 9 bases from J, the junction kept 11 bases outside the gene matches. The CDR3 here is CASKRGGSSEQFF. The DNA of the CDR3 is TGTGCTAGCAAGCGGGGTGGTAGTAGTGAGCAGTTCTTC.

The table lists this clone with a few counts. CDR3 sequence reads: CASTVWRQYF. The CDR3 DNA follows: TGCGCCAGCACCGTTTGGAGACAGTACTTC. J is TRBJ2-7 and V is TRBV10-1; D is unclear. Trimming cost V 7 bases and J 10 bases, with 11 bases left between them. The length of the CDR3 is 10 residues. CDR1 and CDR2 from the germline V gene are WNHNN and SYGVQD (reference sequence).

This clone was picked up a small number of times. The chain has TRBV14 and TRBJ1-1; TRBD1 is a possible D gene (6 bases). V gave up 0 bases and J gave up 6 bases, with 20 bases separating them. Germline V gene data show CDR1 as SGHDN and CDR2 as FVKESK. The CDR3 has 17 amino acids. CDR3 in DNA: TGTGCCAGCAGCCAAGAAGGGGGGGCCTCGAGGGTGGCTGAAGCTTTCTTT. Protein product: CASSQEGGASRVAEAFF.

The chain combines TRBV7-9 with TRBJ1-3, with D unclear. The germline V gene has CDR1 SEHNR and CDR2 FQNEAQ (reference sequence). This CDR3 comprises 16 residues. Trimming removed 5 bases from V and 4 bases from J, with 18 bases in between. The CDR3 protein is CASSKDRTSEGNTIYF. The CDR3 bases are TGTGCCAGCAGCAAAGACCGGACTTCGGAGGGAAACACCATATATTTT.

This clone was recorded a few times. V usage is TRBV7-9 and J usage is TRBJ1-6, with a weak D call TRBD1 (6 bases). CDR3 length: 14 residues. Germline V gives CDR1 SEHNR, CDR2 FQNEAQ (reference sequence). With 2 bases removed from V and 7 bases from J, the gap between germline ends came to 9 bases. CDR3 in amino acids: CASSLFDRNSPLHF. In DNA, the CDR3 is TGTGCCAGCAGCTTATTCGACAGGAATTCACCCCTCCACTTT.

The V call is TRBV27, the J call TRBJ2-1; 12 bases are shared with TRBD1. The V gene end was trimmed by 2 bases and the J gene end by 8 bases; junction bases not matched to a gene: 10. Germline V gene lookup returns CDR1 MNHEY and CDR2 SMNVEV (reference sequence). CDR3 length equals 17 residues. This CDR3 is CASSLRGTGGAGDEQFF. The DNA of the CDR3 is TGTGCCAGCAGTTTAAGGGGGACAGGGGGCGCGGGGGATGAGCAGTTCTTC.

This clone is a singleton in its sample. V usage is TRBV7-2 and J usage is TRBJ2-5; 11 nucleotides agree with TRBD2. Germline CDR1 reads SGHTA; CDR2 reads FQGNSA. V trimming: 5 bases; J trimming: 6 bases; junction bases outside the gene matches: 11. This CDR3 is 16 amino acids long. CDR3 coding DNA: TGTGCCAGCAGCCTGGGGACTAGCGGCCTGACGAAGACCCAGTACTTC. This codes for CASSLGTSGLTKTQYF.

The chain recombines TRBV27 with TRBJ1-3; TRBD1 might be the D (5 bases). The CDR3 has 14 residues. V was cut by 5 bases and J by 1 base, with 9 bases left in between. Germline CDR1 reads MNHEY; CDR2 reads SMNVEV (reference sequence). The CDR3 sequence: CASSTSGSGNTIYF. CDR3 bases: TGTGCCAGCAGTACGTCAGGGTCTGGAAACACCATATATTTT.

This clone was observed a handful of times. The chain is built from TRBV5-1 and TRBJ2-5, with TRBD1 matching over 8 bases. The CDR3 is 15 residues long. V was clipped by 3 bases and J by 1 base; unmatched bases: 5. The V gene's germline CDR1 is SGHRS and CDR2 YFSETQ. CDR3 residues: CASSSGTGPQETQYF. CDR3 in DNA: TGCGCCAGCAGCTCGGGGACAGGTCCCCAAGAGACCCAGTACTTC. Variable domain in full (rest from reference TRBV5-1 and TRBJ2-5): KAGVTQTPRYLIKTRGQQVTLSCSPISGHRSVSWYQQTPGQGLQFLFEYFSETQRNKGNFPGRFSGRQFSNSRSEMNVSTLELGDSALYLCASSSGTGPQETQYFGPGTRLLVL.

The V gene is TRBV5-4, the J gene TRBJ2-5; 11 nucleotides agree with TRBD2. CDR3 size: 17 residues. The germline CDR1 and CDR2 sequences are SGHNT and YYREEE (reference sequence). The V gene end was trimmed by 0 bases and the J gene end by 5 bases; junction bases not matched to a gene: 9. This CDR3 reads CASSLVRVSGGAETQYF. CDR3 DNA: TGTGCCAGCAGCTTGGTGAGGGTTAGCGGGGGGGCCGAGACCCAGTACTTC. Variable domain in full (rest from reference TRBV5-4 and TRBJ2-5): ETGVTQSPTHLIKTRGQQVTLRCSSQSGHNTVSWYQQALGQGPQFIFQYYREEENGRGNFPPRFSGLQFPNYSSELNVNALELDDSALYLCASSLVRVSGGAETQYFGPGTRLLVL.

This clone has just a few counts. The chain has TRBV24-1 and TRBJ1-2; 7 bases align to TRBD1. CDR1 is KGHDR, CDR2 SFDVKD, per germline. V gave up 4 bases and J gave up 8 bases; unmatched junction bases: 12. The CDR3 spans 15 residues. The CDR3 nucleotides are TGTGCCACCAGTGAGCCCGGGACAGCCATGGAAGGCTACACCTTC. Its translation is CATSEPGTAMEGYTF.

The gene calls are TRBV7-8 and TRBJ2-2; TRBD2 aligns across 7 bases. Germline loops: CDR1 SGHVS, CDR2 FQNEAQ. This CDR3 is built from 16 residues. V lost 2 bases and J lost 0; bases outside the gene matches: 3. CDR3 sequence (DNA): TGTGCCAGCAGCTTATTCCGGGGGGCGAACACCGGGGAGCTGTTTTTT. It is translated as CASSLFRGANTGELFF. The full variable domain, its missing parts supplied by reference TRBV7-8 and TRBJ2-2, is GAGVSQSPRYKVAKRGQDVALRCDPISGHVSLFWYQQALGQGPEFLTYFQNEAQLDKSGLPSDRFFAERPEGSVSTLKIQRTQQEDSAVYLCASSLFRGANTGELFFGEGSRLTVL.

The chain employs TRBV7-7 and TRBJ2-5; 16 nucleotides match TRBD2. Germline CDR1 is SSHAT and CDR2 is FNYEAQ (reference sequence). Germline trimming cut 5 bases from V and 5 bases from J; bases unmatched to any gene: 5. The CDR3 extends over 16 amino acids. CDR3 region: CASSPTGLAGGETQYF. CDR3 DNA: TGTGCCAGCAGCCCGACGGGACTAGCGGGGGGGGAGACCCAGTACTTC.

This chain joins TRBV5-8 and TRBJ1-6; D may be TRBD1 (6 bases). The CDR3 totals 18 residues. Germline CDR1 is SGHTS and CDR2 is YDEGEE. V lost 3 bases and J 5 bases, leaving 21 bases between the germline ends. In nucleotides, the CDR3 is TGTGCCAGCAGCTCCTTGACAGGCCCCAAGCGGAATAATTCACCCCTCCACTTT. This codes for CASSSLTGPKRNNSPLHF. Combining the CDR3 with reference TRBV5-8 and TRBJ1-6 gives the whole variable domain EAGVTQSPTHLIKTRGQQATLRCSPISGHTSVYWYQQALGLGLQFLLWYDEGEERNRGNFPPRFSGRQFPNYSSELNVNALELEDSALYLCASSSLTGPKRNNSPLHFGNGTRLTVT.

The chain is built from TRBV19 and TRBJ2-7, with 8 bases fitting TRBD1. V lost 5 bases and J lost 0; bases outside the gene matches: 6. The CDR3 loop spans 15 amino acids. CDR1 and CDR2 from the germline V gene are LNHDA and SQIVND (reference sequence). The CDR3 loop reads CASSHQGASSYEQYF. DNA for the CDR3: TGTGCCAGTAGTCATCAGGGGGCCTCCTCCTACGAGCAGTACTTC.

The chain joins TRBV11-3 to TRBJ2-5, with unresolved D. The CDR3 runs to 11 residues. CDR1 SGHNT and CDR2 YENEEA come from the germline V gene. V was shortened by 8 bases and J by 5 bases, with 9 bases between the two germline ends. CDR3 sequence: CASRDGETQYF. For the CDR3, the DNA is TGTGCCAGCCGTGACGGGGAGACCCAGTACTTC.

This chain uses TRBV19 with TRBJ1-2, with D perhaps TRBD1 (5 bases). This CDR3 is built from 13 residues. Germline V gene sequence: CDR1 LNHDA, CDR2 SQIVND (reference sequence). Trimming removed 7 bases at V and 5 bases at J, with 14 bases between. The CDR3 DNA reads TGTGCCAGTACCCCGACAGAAGGGTATGGCTACACCTTC. It encodes CASTPTEGYGYTF.